These T cell receptor beta chains were read from a single sample in a study of blood T cell repertoires in COVID-19. Sequenced by immunoSEQ multiplex PCR; TCRdb stores in-frame clones only, minus some. This sample has about 260,000 clones, with around nine tenths found just once. The sample taken for sequencing was peripheral blood. The receptors derive from a man between 40 and 49 years old who had recovered from COVID-19. Both conserved end residues are trimmed from each CDR3. The order of the fields is V gene, J gene, clone size, CDR3 protein. Clone size is stated in some rows and not others, as once, few, many or a class when expanded.

TRBV6-5	TRBJ2-7	.	ASSYLGQRYEQY
TRBV27	TRBJ1-6	few	ASSSSSYSPLH
TRBV27	TRBJ1-1	.	ASSLSRAVNTEAF
TRBV16	TRBJ1-2	.	ASSQTGVDYGYT
TRBV4-1	TRBJ2-1	.	ASSQDRAAGLVNEQF
TRBV6-6	TRBJ1-2	once	ASRPPGTEANYGYT
TRBV2	TRBJ2-1	once	ASSELQYNEQF
TRBV11-3	TRBJ1-1	.	ASSLARGAEAF
TRBV27	TRBJ1-1	.	ASSWTGNTEAF
TRBV9	TRBJ2-3	few	ASSAIAGGGGDTQY
TRBV9	TRBJ2-5	.	ASSVATSRGRETQY
TRBV7-8	TRBJ1-1	.	ASSQRRSGFPEAF
TRBV19	TRBJ2-7	.	ASSAGQGTGEQY
TRBV7-9	TRBJ2-7	.	ASSLGREPYEQY
TRBV7-9	TRBJ1-1	.	ASSLGSGWGTEAF
TRBV5-1	TRBJ2-7	.	ASSEASVDYEQY
TRBV10-2	TRBJ1-5	.	ASSEIPGQVNQPQH
TRBV29-1	TRBJ1-1	.	SVDRTGMNTEAF
TRBV15	TRBJ2-2	.	ATSRDLTLTGELF
TRBV4-2	TRBJ1-2	.	ASSQGDRAENGYT
TRBV19	TRBJ1-5	.	AISTGVSNQPQH
TRBV15	TRBJ2-5	.	ATSRAGTSGRETQY
TRBV2	TRBJ2-7	.	AISPGQTSYEQY
TRBV7-6	TRBJ2-3	.	ASSPQTLFTDTQY
TRBV3-1/TRBV3-2	TRBJ2-7	.	ASSPPGTVRHYEQY
TRBV7-9	TRBJ2-2	.	ASSGGGGLAGGNTGELF
TRBV5-6	TRBJ2-7	.	ASSLRDRGYEQY
TRBV18	TRBJ1-3	.	ASSSGGSPGNTIY
TRBV6-1	TRBJ2-1	.	ASSEAALRGQF